These 15 T cell receptor beta chains were sequenced from one sample in a study of blood T cell repertoires in COVID-19. Clones were read by immunoSEQ multiplex PCR, and TCRdb kept only the in-frame ones, dropping some. Of tens of thousands of clones detected, around 83% appear once; the ten largest clones hold approximately 20%. Source material: peripheral blood. These receptors all come from a man over 45 in a cohort sampled during active COVID-19.

This clone was seen only a few times. The chain has TRBV6-1 and TRBJ1-6; D perhaps matches TRBD1 (6 bases). Germline CDR1 MNHNS, CDR2 SASEGT. V dropped 6 bases and J dropped 1 base, with 13 bases sitting between them. The CDR3 consists of 16 residues. This CDR3 reads CASREQGSSYNSPLHF. In nucleotides, the CDR3 is TGTGCCAGCAGGGAACAGGGTAGTTCCTATAATTCACCCCTCCACTTT.

The V and J genes are TRBV20-1 and TRBJ1-1; no clear D gene. Germline CDR1 reads DFQATT; CDR2 reads SNEGSKA (reference sequence). This CDR3 comprises 13 residues. V shed 4 bases and J shed 3 bases, with 12 bases lying between them. The DNA for the CDR3 is TGCAGTGCTAATGAAGGGAGCGACACTGAAGCTTTCTTT. Translating gives CSANEGSDTEAFF.

The chain has TRBV2 and TRBJ2-5; D possibly corresponds to TRBD2 (6 bases). The CDR3 consists of 16 residues. The V end was cut by 5 bases, the J end by 2 bases, with 18 bases between. Per germline, CDR1 SNHLY and CDR2 FYNNEI. This CDR3 reads CASSSQWGESQETQYF. The CDR3 DNA sequence: TGTGCCAGCAGTTCCCAATGGGGGGAGTCTCAAGAGACCCAGTACTTC.

The chain recombines TRBV19 with TRBJ2-1; 8 bases are shared with TRBD2. The CDR3 covers 14 residues. V was pared by 9 bases and J by 4 bases, with 8 bases of the junction left unmatched. Germline V gene lookup returns CDR1 LNHDA and CDR2 SQIVND (reference sequence). For the CDR3, the DNA is TGTGCCAGCACCCGGGGGGGGGATTACAATGAGCAGTTCTTC. The encoded protein is CASTRGGDYNEQFF.

The chain combines TRBV7-9 with TRBJ2-5; 9 bases map to TRBD2. This CDR3 comprises 15 residues. CDR1 is SEHNR and CDR2 is FQNEAQ in the germline V gene (reference sequence). V shed 4 bases, J shed 3 bases, and the junction held 6 bases outside the gene matches. The CDR3, as DNA: TGTGCCAGCAGCTGGTCTAGCGGGGCCGAAGAGACCCAGTACTTC. This sequence encodes CASSWSSGAEETQYF.

The V gene is TRBV4-1, the J gene TRBJ2-3, with TRBD2 identical over 10 bases. V was clipped by 5 bases and J by 0 bases; unmatched bases: 2. The V gene's germline CDR1 is MGHRA and CDR2 YSYEKL. This CDR3 region has 15 residues. CDR3 in DNA: TGCGCCAGCAGCGTGACTAGCGGGAGCACAGATACGCAGTATTTT. It translates to CASSVTSGSTDTQYF.

This chain uses TRBV5-5 with TRBJ2-1, with a possible D match to TRBD2 (5 bases). The germline gives CDR1 SGHKS, CDR2 YYEKEE (reference sequence). The CDR3 sequence is 19 residues long. Trimming stripped 0 bases from V and 3 bases from J, with 22 bases between. The CDR3: CASSLGYPGLIRGYNEQFF. Here the CDR3 DNA reads TGTGCCAGCAGCTTGGGGTACCCGGGCCTTATCCGGGGCTACAATGAGCAGTTCTTC.

This clone has more than one count but fewer than ten. The CDR3 DNA sequence: TGTGCCAGCCGGGACAGAGGTTACGAGCAGTACTTC. This sequence encodes CASRDRGYEQYF. This chain links TRBV19 with TRBJ2-7; 7 bases are a match to TRBD1. The CDR3 is 12 amino acids. J lost 4 bases, V lost 9 bases, and 6 bases had no gene match. Looked up from germline, CDR1 is LNHDA and CDR2 is SQIVND (reference sequence).

The chain has TRBV29-1 and TRBJ2-3; D might be TRBD2 (5 bases). The germline V gene has CDR1 SQVTM and CDR2 ANQGSEA. V gave up 3 bases and J gave up 2 bases, with 18 bases separating them. The CDR3 spans 16 residues. The CDR3 reads CSVDEVANSITDTQYF. In nucleotides, the CDR3 is TGCAGCGTTGACGAGGTAGCGAACAGCATCACAGATACGCAGTATTTT.

This chain links TRBV4-1 with TRBJ2-2; 10 bases line up with TRBD2. V trimming: 1 base; J trimming: 6 bases; junction bases outside the gene matches: 2. Per the germline V gene, CDR1 is MGHRA and CDR2 is YSYEKL. The CDR3 is 15 amino acids. CDR3 DNA: TGCGCCAGCAGCCAAGTGAGCGGGGGGGCCGGGGAGCTGTTTTTT. This codes for CASSQVSGGAGELFF.

The V call is TRBV11-2, the J call TRBJ2-2, with a weak D call TRBD2 (5 bases). Germline CDR1 reads SGHAT; CDR2 reads FQNNGV. The CDR3 loop spans 15 amino acids. Trimming removed 1 base from V and 4 bases from J, with 10 bases in between. The CDR3 nucleotides read TGTGCCAGCAGCTTAGCGGGTGAGGGCACCGGGGAGCTGTTTTTT. It translates to CASSLAGEGTGELFF.

V gene TRBV5-1 combines with J gene TRBJ2-7; D may be TRBD2 (6 bases). V was cut by 3 bases and J by 2 bases, with 12 bases left in between. The germline V gene encodes CDR1 SGHRS and CDR2 YFSETQ. The CDR3 runs 14 residues. The DNA of the CDR3 is TGCGCCAGCAGCTCGGAGGGGAAAGCCTACGAGCAGTACTTC. Translating it yields CASSSEGKAYEQYF.

In its sample, this clone was seen once. This chain connects TRBV19 to TRBJ2-4; 8 bases agree with TRBD1. The CDR3 spans 18 residues. Germline values: CDR1 LNHDA, CDR2 SQIVND (reference sequence). V shed 5 bases, J shed 3 bases, and the junction held 15 bases outside the gene matches. The CDR3 here is CASSGDRYESPGKNIQYF. The CDR3 DNA follows: TGTGCCAGTAGTGGGGACAGGTATGAGTCTCCGGGCAAAAACATTCAGTACTTC.

The table lists this clone with a few counts. The same CDR3 also results from other DNA sequences found in this sample. The gene calls are TRBV6-5 and TRBJ1-1; maybe TRBD1 (6 bases). The length of the CDR3 is 13 residues. V was pared by 0 bases and J by 6 bases, with 8 bases between. In germline, CDR1 is MNHEY, CDR2 SVGAGI. The CDR3 loop reads CASSYSGGPEAFF. In DNA, the CDR3 is TGTGCCAGCAGTTACTCCGGGGGGCCTGAAGCTTTCTTT.

The chain couples TRBV15 to TRBJ1-4; 11 bases align to TRBD1. V gave up 0 bases and J gave up 7 bases; unmatched junction bases: 1. The CDR3 loop spans 15 amino acids. Germline-derived CDR1 and CDR2 are LNHNV and YYDKDF (reference sequence). CDR3 loop: CATSRDGTGGEKLFF. CDR3 nucleotides: TGTGCCACCAGCAGAGATGGGACAGGGGGTGAAAAACTGTTTTTT.